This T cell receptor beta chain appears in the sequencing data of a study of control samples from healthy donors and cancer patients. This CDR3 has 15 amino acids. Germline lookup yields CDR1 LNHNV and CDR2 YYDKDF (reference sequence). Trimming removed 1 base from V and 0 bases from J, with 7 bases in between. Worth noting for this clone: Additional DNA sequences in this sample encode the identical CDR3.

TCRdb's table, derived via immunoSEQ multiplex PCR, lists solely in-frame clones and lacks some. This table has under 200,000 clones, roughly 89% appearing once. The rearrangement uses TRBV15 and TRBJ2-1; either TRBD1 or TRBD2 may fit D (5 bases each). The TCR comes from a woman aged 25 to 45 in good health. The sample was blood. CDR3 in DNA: TGTGCCACCAGCAGAGGGGGGAGCTCCTACAATGAGCAGTTCTTC. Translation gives CATSRGGSSYNEQFF.